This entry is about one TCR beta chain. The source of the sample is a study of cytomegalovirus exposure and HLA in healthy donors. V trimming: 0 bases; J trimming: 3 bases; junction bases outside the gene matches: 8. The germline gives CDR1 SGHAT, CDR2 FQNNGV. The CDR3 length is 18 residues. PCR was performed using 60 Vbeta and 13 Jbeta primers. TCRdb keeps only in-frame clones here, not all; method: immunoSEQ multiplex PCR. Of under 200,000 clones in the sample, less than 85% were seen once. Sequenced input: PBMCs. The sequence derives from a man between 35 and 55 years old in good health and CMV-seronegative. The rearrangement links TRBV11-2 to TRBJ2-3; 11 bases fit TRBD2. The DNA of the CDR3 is TGTGCCAGCAGCTTAGATCCGGCTAGCGGGAGGAAAACAGATACGCAGTATTTT. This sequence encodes CASSLDPASGRKTDTQYF.